The rows below give T cell receptor beta chains drawn from one sample of a study of blood T cell repertoires in COVID-19. Data came from immunoSEQ multiplex PCR; TCRdb stores just in-frame clones and leaves some out. The sample contains nearly 350,000 clones, around four fifths of which appear only once. Sequences were obtained from peripheral blood. These receptors all stem from a young man with active or convalescent COVID-19. Both conserved end residues are part of each CDR3. Each record gives: J gene, D gene, V gene, clone size, CDR3 protein, CDR3 DNA. A D gene is named only where the DNA matches it firmly. The size entry is marked missing in some rows and otherwise reads once, few, many or a size class.

TRBJ2-2,TRBD1,TRBV5-1,NA,CASSAAAGGSSGELFF,TGCGCCAGCAGCGCCGCGGCAGGGGGCTCGTCCGGGGAGCTGTTTTTT
TRBJ2-2,NA,TRBV19,NA,CASSSGELFF,TGTGCCAGTAGCTCCGGGGAGCTGTTTTTT
TRBJ1-2,NA,TRBV3-1/TRBV3-2,NA,CASSLGQQLYYTF,TGTGCCAGCAGCCTTGGGCAGCAACTTTACTACACCTTC
TRBJ2-1,TRBD2,TRBV7-3,NA,CASSLFWGDSGVYNEQFF,TGTGCCAGCAGCCTCTTTTGGGGTGATAGCGGGGTCTACAATGAGCAGTTCTTC
TRBJ1-5,NA,TRBV21-1,NA,CASSTVLPGQGAHNQPQHF,TGTGCCAGCAGCACCGTATTACCGGGACAGGGGGCCCACAATCAGCCCCAGCATTTT
TRBJ2-1,NA,TRBV27,NA,CASRIGGSSNEQFF,TGTGCCAGCCGAATCGGGGGTAGTTCCAATGAGCAGTTCTTC
TRBJ2-3,TRBD2,TRBV28,NA,CASSLARESVDTQYF,TGTGCCAGCAGTCTCGCGCGGGAGAGTGTAGATACGCAGTATTTT
TRBJ2-5,NA,TRBV5-1,NA,CASSTRAGREETQYF,TGCGCCAGCAGCACTAGGGCAGGACGGGAAGAGACCCAGTACTTC
TRBJ1-5,TRBD1,TRBV19,NA,CASSAGQERNQPQHF,TGTGCCAGTAGTGCGGGACAGGAGAGAAATCAGCCCCAGCATTTT
TRBJ1-3,NA,TRBV21-1,NA,CASSSVRLIIGNTIYF,TGTGCCAGCAGCAGTGTCAGACTCATAATTGGAAACACCATATATTTT
TRBJ1-3,TRBD1,TRBV6-5,NA,CASSRQGFAGNTIYF,TGTGCCAGCAGTCGACAGGGTTTCGCAGGAAACACCATATATTTT
TRBJ2-3,TRBD2,TRBV24-1,NA,CATSVGRADTQYF,TGTGCCACCAGTGTAGGGAGGGCAGATACGCAGTATTTT
TRBJ2-3,NA,TRBV9,NA,CASSAPTSPILGDTQYF,TGTGCCAGCAGCGCCCCAACTAGCCCGATTTTGGGAGATACGCAGTATTTT
TRBJ1-5,TRBD1,TRBV4-1,NA,CASSGRTGPNQPQHF,TGCGCCAGCAGCGGAAGGACAGGGCCTAATCAGCCCCAGCATTTT
TRBJ2-1,TRBD2,TRBV3-1/TRBV3-2,NA,CASSPGLAGSYNEQFF,TGTGCCAGCAGCCCAGGACTAGCGGGAAGCTACAATGAGCAGTTCTTC
TRBJ1-3,NA,TRBV6-5,NA,CASSRTGYYRNTIYF,TGTGCCAGCAGTCGTACAGGGTACTACAGAAACACCATATATTTT
TRBJ2-5,NA,TRBV12-3/TRBV12-4,NA,CASSLSYRDTQYF,TGTGCCAGCAGTTTAAGTTACAGGGATACCCAGTACTTC
TRBJ2-3,TRBD2,TRBV5-4,NA,CATRLAGARTSSTDTQYF,TGTGCCACGCGACTAGCGGGAGCGCGCACGTCTAGCACAGATACGCAGTATTTT
TRBJ1-1,TRBD1,TRBV7-2,NA,CASSPRGGYRAFF,TGTGCCAGCAGCCCCCGAGGGGGCTATCGAGCTTTCTTT
TRBJ1-2,NA,TRBV28,NA,CAILARDSDYGYTF,TGTGCCATCCTTGCACGTGACAGCGACTATGGCTACACCTTC
TRBJ1-6,NA,TRBV3-1/TRBV3-2,NA,CASSQDYEYNSPLHF,TGTGCCAGCAGCCAAGATTACGAGTATAATTCACCCCTCCACTTT
TRBJ1-2,TRBD1,TRBV30,NA,CAWTGQGGLSWGYTF,TGTGCCTGGACGGGACAGGGGGGCCTTAGTTGGGGCTACACCTTC
TRBJ1-6,TRBD1,TRBV6-1,NA,CASSDQGVRSPLHF,TGTGCCAGCAGTGATCAGGGGGTTCGTTCACCCCTCCACTTT
TRBJ1-5,NA,TRBV3-1/TRBV3-2,NA,CASSQDLGEGNQPQHF,TGTGCCAGCAGCCAAGATCTGGGAGAAGGGAATCAGCCCCAGCATTTT
TRBJ1-4,TRBD1,TRBV30,NA,CAWSSWTGFENEKLFF,TGTGCCTGGAGTTCTTGGACAGGGTTTGAGAATGAAAAACTGTTTTTT
TRBJ2-3,NA,TRBV6-2/TRBV6-3,NA,CASSSRGKGDTQYF,TGTGCCAGCAGTAGTAGGGGAAAGGGAGATACGCAGTATTTT
TRBJ1-4,NA,TRBV9,NA,CASSVGIQAANEKLFF,TGTGCCAGCAGCGTCGGTATACAGGCGGCTAATGAAAAACTGTTTTTT
TRBJ2-3,NA,TRBV19,NA,CASTALGGEGADTQYF,TGTGCCAGTACCGCCCTGGGCGGGGAAGGAGCAGATACGCAGTATTTT
TRBJ2-7,TRBD2,TRBV6-5,NA,CASRDMTSGTYEQYF,TGTGCCAGCCGAGACATGACTAGCGGAACCTACGAGCAGTACTTC
TRBJ2-3,NA,TRBV5-1,NA,CASSFGGAASTDTQYF,TGCGCCAGCAGCTTTGGCGGAGCTGCTAGCACAGATACGCAGTATTTT
TRBJ2-2,NA,TRBV9,NA,CASSVGEGGNTGELFF,TGTGCCAGCAGCGTAGGGGAGGGGGGAAACACCGGGGAGCTGTTTTTT
TRBJ2-2,NA,TRBV20-1,NA,CSASPRQNTGELFF,TGCAGTGCTAGTCCCAGGCAGAACACCGGGGAGCTGTTTTTT
TRBJ1-1,TRBD1,TRBV5-1,NA,CASSWTGDTEAFF,TGCGCCAGCAGTTGGACAGGGGATACTGAAGCTTTCTTT
TRBJ2-3,TRBD2,TRBV6-2/TRBV6-3,NA,CASSDSGGAADTQYF,TGTGCCAGCAGCGATAGCGGGGGGGCTGCAGATACGCAGTATTTT
TRBJ2-2,NA,TRBV24-1,few,CATMTTTGELFF,TGTGCCACCATGACTACCACCGGGGAGCTGTTTTTT
TRBJ2-3,TRBD2,TRBV6-2/TRBV6-3,NA,CASSYPPLAGDFTDTQYF,TGTGCCAGCAGTTACCCCCCTCTAGCGGGAGATTTCACAGATACGCAGTATTTT